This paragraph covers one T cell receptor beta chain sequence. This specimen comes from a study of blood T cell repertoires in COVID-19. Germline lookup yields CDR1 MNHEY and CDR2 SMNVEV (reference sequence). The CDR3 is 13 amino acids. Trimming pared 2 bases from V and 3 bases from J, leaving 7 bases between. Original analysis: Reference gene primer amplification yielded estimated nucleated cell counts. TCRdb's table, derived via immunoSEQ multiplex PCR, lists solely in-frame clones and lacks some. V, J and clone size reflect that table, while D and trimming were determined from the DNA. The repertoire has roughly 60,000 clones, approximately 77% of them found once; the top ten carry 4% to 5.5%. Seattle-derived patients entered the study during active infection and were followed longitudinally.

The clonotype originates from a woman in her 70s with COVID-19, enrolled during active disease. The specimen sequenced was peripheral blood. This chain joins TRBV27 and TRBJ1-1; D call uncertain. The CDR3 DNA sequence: TGTGCCAGCAGTTTAGGCCGATACACTGAAGCTTTCTTT. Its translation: CASSLGRYTEAFF.